This T cell receptor (beta chain) was identified in a study of cytomegalovirus exposure and HLA in healthy donors. Broader study findings: TCR beta chains associated with HLA were, in a later analysis, more clonally expanded than equally common others.

Note on this clone: Its target is unknown.

Germline V CDR1 and CDR2: LNHDA, SQIVND (reference sequence). This CDR3 region has 13 residues. J gave up 7 bases and V 5 bases, and 7 bases lay outside the gene matches. Amplification used 60 Vbeta primers and 13 Jbeta primers. Generated by immunoSEQ multiplex PCR, the TCRdb table keeps only in-frame clones and is missing some. The sample consists of fewer than 200,000 clones, more than 65% of them appearing once. The chain has TRBV19 and TRBJ2-7, with 8 positions matching TRBD2. Source material: PBMCs. The TCR was taken from a woman aged 25 to 39 in good health and CMV-seronegative. The CDR3 here is CASSPYRGGEQYF. The CDR3 DNA is TGTGCCAGTAGTCCATACCGGGGGGGGGAGCAGTACTTC.